The clone carrying this T cell receptor (beta chain) was detected only a few times. Its specificity is not known. The data are from a study of CD8+CD57+ T cells in acquired aplastic anemia. Study-wide context: Sorted CD4+ and CD8+ cells yielded about 3.1 ug of DNA on average. As sequenced from healthy donors, CD4+ cells averaged about 9.8 million reads. The study's findings and limits: A significant difference in CD8+ Simpson's diversity between patients and controls was not found.

Genomic DNA, the template, was used for profiling of the TCR beta VDJ and CDR3. TCRdb reprocessed the reads via MiXCR and lists one record per CDR3 protein. The table includes about 68,000 distinct CDR3 sequences, 54% detected once. Sequences were obtained from sorted CD4+, CD8+, or CD8+CD57+ T cells (not recorded which) from PBMCs. The source is a human donor in good health, serving as a control.

CDR3 DNA sequence: TGTGCCAGCCCCACCCCCCAACACGAGCAGTACTTC. Its protein is CASPTPQHEQYF. The chain employs TRBV6-8 and TRBJ2-7; D is ambiguous. CDR1 is MNHGY, CDR2 SAAAGT, per germline. Between the trimmed V and J ends, which lost 8 bases and 5 bases, there was a span of 13 bases. This CDR3 comprises 12 residues.